These T cell receptor beta chains were read from a single sample in a study of Ad26.COV2.S vaccination and SARS-CoV-2 variants. Measured with immunoSEQ multiplex PCR; TCRdb has only the in-frame clones, and not every one. The table records about 430,000 clones, 75% to 95% of them present only once. Sequencing was performed on peripheral blood, taken in a trial of Ad26.COV2.S vaccine versus placebo. The receptors here all came from a person between 18 and 59 years old who received the Ad26.COV2.S COVID-19 vaccine or a placebo. Both conserved end residues are part of each CDR3. Fields, in order: V gene, CDR3 protein.

TRBV4-2	CASSQDPGNTGELFF
TRBV6-5	CASSPGDSQEAFF
TRBV7-9	CASSLGQSRGYTF
TRBV6-5	CASSQSRGYGYTF
TRBV1	CTSSQPGLAGVRGGETQYF
TRBV10-3	CAISEPLAGASSYEQYF
TRBV30	CAWTGMTSYSGANVLTF
TRBV6-4	CASSEGAGDTGELFF
TRBV15	CATSRERLGTTYEQYF
TRBV12-5	CASGLTGTSGSLGQFF
TRBV11-2	CASSLGLGRNYEQYF
TRBV6-5	CASRGTELSYEQYF
TRBV7-9	CASSLGGGDEGNEKLFF
TRBV29-1	CSVQGSGANVLTF
TRBV5-1	CASSLGQSSNQPQHF
TRBV10-1	CASGQGTAVYEQYF
TRBV30	CAWSQGAQTTIYF
TRBV19	CASRDRANEQFF
TRBV7-9	CASSLGFLTSGSNEQFF
TRBV4-3	CASSQDRGQREYRNEQFF
TRBV4-3	CASSQEWGRGNEQFF
TRBV29-1	CSTRTSGDTDTQYF
TRBV5-4	CASSLPLASHNEQFF
TRBV4-3	CASSQDLGRSTDTQYF
TRBV6-5	CASSYSSAGYEQYF
TRBV14	CASAPGLAGGEQYF
TRBV27	CASSQQGTNTEAFF
TRBV27	CASSTNRDGGNQPQHF
TRBV27	CASSFKAGYTF
TRBV19	CASSLQGYTGELFF
TRBV19	CASSIRRGHYEQYF
TRBV7-9	CASSRGAAGAFYNEQFF
TRBV20-1	CSASLGRSSYNEQFF
TRBV9	CASSVLDSLTDTQYF
TRBV7-8	CASSLVLASETQYF
TRBV6-6	CASSPPLRVSNTEAFF
TRBV7-6	CASSPSGSRSYNEQFF
TRBV30	CAWSVMAAYQPQHF
TRBV7-7	CASSTRSGGGQETQYF
TRBV9	CASSVVVPRGIYEQYF
TRBV7-2	CASSPGQGRGNSPLHF
TRBV5-1	CASTRDRMNTEAFF